One sample yielded the 8 T cell receptor beta chains listed below, sequenced in a study of cytomegalovirus exposure and HLA in healthy donors. The PCR employed 60 Vbeta primers together with 13 Jbeta primers. Profiling relied on immunoSEQ multiplex PCR, and the TCRdb table lists in-frame clones only, not all of them. The sample table sets out some 130,000 clones. The sample taken for sequencing was PBMCs. Source of these receptors: a man between 18 and 29 years old in good health and CMV-seronegative.

The rearrangement uses TRBV28 and TRBJ1-2; no firm D call. Trimming removed 4 bases from V and 4 bases from J, with 13 bases in between. The germline CDR1 and CDR2 sequences are MDHEN and SYDVKM. The CDR3 sequence is 14 residues long. The CDR3 DNA is TGTGCCAGCAGTTCCCCGGCAGGCCCCTATGGCTACACCTTC. It codes for CASSSPAGPYGYTF.

This chain uses TRBV9 with TRBJ2-1; 8 bases align to TRBD1. Germline CDR1 SGDLS, CDR2 YYNGEE. The CDR3 is 15 residues long. V lost 4 bases and J lost 7; bases outside the gene matches: 10. CDR3 region: CASSLGTGTTNEQFF. The CDR3 bases are TGTGCCAGCAGCCTCGGGACAGGTACCACAAATGAGCAGTTCTTC.

CDR3 sequence: CATVSSIRDRPHEDYTF. The CDR3 DNA is TGTGCCACCGTCTCTTCGATCCGGGACAGGCCCCACGAGGACTACACCTTC. The chain combines TRBV28 with TRBJ1-2; TRBD1 aligns across 8 bases. Germline CDR1 reads MDHEN; CDR2 reads SYDVKM. The CDR3 is made up of 17 amino acids. V dropped 10 bases and J dropped 10; count of bases not matched to a gene: 26.

The chain is built from TRBV6-1 and TRBJ2-5, with 9 nucleotides matching TRBD2. Germline loops: CDR1 MNHNS, CDR2 SASEGT. Germline trimming cut 2 bases from V and 5 bases from J; bases unmatched to any gene: 9. This CDR3 spans 16 amino acids. This CDR3 reads CASSEYSGGDKETQYF. CDR3 DNA: TGTGCCAGCAGTGAATATAGCGGGGGAGATAAGGAGACCCAGTACTTC.

The chain combines TRBV4-3 with TRBJ1-1, with 10 bases identical to TRBD1. The CDR3 is 15 residues long. The V gene end was trimmed by 3 bases and the J gene end by 11 bases; junction bases not matched to a gene: 12. CDR1 is LGHNA, CDR2 YSLEER, per germline. The CDR3 region has the DNA TGCGCCAGCAGCCAGCCCGGGACAGGGGCTCGCGAGGCTTTCTTT. Its translation is CASSQPGTGAREAFF.

The rearrangement uses TRBV6-5 and TRBJ2-7; weak D call: TRBD2 (7 bases). V shed 3 bases and J shed 2 bases, with 14 bases lying between them. The CDR3 sequence is 15 residues long. Germline CDR1 MNHEY, CDR2 SVGAGI. The CDR3 region has the DNA TGTGCCAGCAGTTATAGGGGGGGTCTTCCCTACGAGCAGTACTTC. Its protein is CASSYRGGLPYEQYF.

V and J are TRBV29-1 and TRBJ1-1; D gene uncertain. CDR1 is SQVTM, CDR2 ANQGSEA, per germline. Deletions cut 1 base from V and 10 bases from J, with 19 bases between. CDR3 length equals 14 residues. CDR3 bases: TGCAGCGTTGAAGTAATGTTCGCGGCTTTGGGAGCTTTCTTT. This codes for CSVEVMFAALGAFF.

This rearrangement joins TRBV29-1 to TRBJ2-5; 7 bases match TRBD2. Germline lookup yields CDR1 SQVTM and CDR2 ANQGSEA. J was trimmed by 4 bases and V by 3 bases; bases with no gene match: 14. The CDR3 loop spans 16 amino acids. CDR3 sequence reads: CSVDRASGPGGETQYF. CDR3 DNA: TGCAGCGTTGATAGGGCTAGCGGTCCGGGAGGAGAGACCCAGTACTTC.